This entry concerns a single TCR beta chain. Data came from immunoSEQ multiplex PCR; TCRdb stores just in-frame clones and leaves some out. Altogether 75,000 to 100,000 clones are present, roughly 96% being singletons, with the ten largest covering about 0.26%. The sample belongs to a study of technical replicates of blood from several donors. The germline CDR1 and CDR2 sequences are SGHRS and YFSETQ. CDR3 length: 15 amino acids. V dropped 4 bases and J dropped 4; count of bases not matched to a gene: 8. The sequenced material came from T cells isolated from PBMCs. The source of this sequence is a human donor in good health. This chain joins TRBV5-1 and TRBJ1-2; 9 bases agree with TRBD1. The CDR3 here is CASSPGQGRGYGYTF. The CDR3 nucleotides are TGCGCCAGCAGCCCAGGACAGGGGAGAGGCTATGGCTACACCTTC.